The clone carrying this TCR beta chain appeared a few times. This sample was included in a study of cytomegalovirus exposure and HLA in healthy donors. Overall study context: Early released data had tens of millions of unique TCRs, all coming from HLA-typed donors.

Vbeta (60) and Jbeta (13) primers were used in the PCR. Using immunoSEQ multiplex PCR, the repertoire was profiled, and TCRdb retains in-frame clones only, with some absent. The table has 90,000 to 150,000 clones, roughly 8.6% seen once. Germline V gives CDR1 MNHNS, CDR2 SASEGT. CDR3 size: 13 residues. With 4 bases removed from V and 0 bases from J, the gap between germline ends came to 6 bases. The sample taken for sequencing was PBMCs. The chain uses TRBV6-1 and TRBJ1-1; TRBD1 is a possible D gene (5 bases). This clonotype originated in a woman between 40 and 50 years old in good health and CMV-seropositive. CDR3 sequence: CASSVTVNTEAFF. CDR3 coding DNA: TGTGCCAGCAGTGTGACAGTGAACACTGAAGCTTTCTTT.